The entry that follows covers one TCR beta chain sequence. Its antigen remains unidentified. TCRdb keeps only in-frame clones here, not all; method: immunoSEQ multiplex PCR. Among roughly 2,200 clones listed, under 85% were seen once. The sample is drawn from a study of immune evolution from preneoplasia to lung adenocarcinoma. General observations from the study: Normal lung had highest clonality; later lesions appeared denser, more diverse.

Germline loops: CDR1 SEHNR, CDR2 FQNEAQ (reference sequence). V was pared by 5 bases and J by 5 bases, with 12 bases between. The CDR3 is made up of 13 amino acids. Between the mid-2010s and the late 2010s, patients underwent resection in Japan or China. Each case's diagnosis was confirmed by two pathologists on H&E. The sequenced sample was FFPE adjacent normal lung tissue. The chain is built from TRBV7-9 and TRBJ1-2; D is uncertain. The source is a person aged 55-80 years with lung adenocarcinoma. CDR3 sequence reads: CASSLQGLYGYTF. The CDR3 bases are TGTGCCAGCAGCCTCCAAGGATTATATGGCTACACCTTC. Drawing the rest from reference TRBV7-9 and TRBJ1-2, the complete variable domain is DTGVSQNPRHKITKRGQNVTFRCDPISEHNRLYWYRQTLGQGPEFLTYFQNEAQLEKSRLLSDRFSAERPKGSFSTLEIQRTEQGDSAMYLCASSLQGLYGYTFGSGTRLTVV.